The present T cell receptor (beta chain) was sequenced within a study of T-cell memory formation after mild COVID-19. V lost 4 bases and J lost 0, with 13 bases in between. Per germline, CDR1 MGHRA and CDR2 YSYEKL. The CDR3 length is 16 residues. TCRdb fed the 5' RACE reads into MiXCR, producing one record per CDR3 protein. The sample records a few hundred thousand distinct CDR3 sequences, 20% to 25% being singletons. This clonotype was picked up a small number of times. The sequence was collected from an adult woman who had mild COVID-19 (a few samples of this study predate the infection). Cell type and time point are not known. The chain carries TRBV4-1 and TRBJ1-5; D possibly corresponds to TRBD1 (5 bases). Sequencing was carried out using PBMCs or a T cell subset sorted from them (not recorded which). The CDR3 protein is CASSPLERGSNQPQHF. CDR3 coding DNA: TGCGCCAGCAGCCCCCTCGAGAGGGGTAGCAATCAGCCCCAGCATTTT.